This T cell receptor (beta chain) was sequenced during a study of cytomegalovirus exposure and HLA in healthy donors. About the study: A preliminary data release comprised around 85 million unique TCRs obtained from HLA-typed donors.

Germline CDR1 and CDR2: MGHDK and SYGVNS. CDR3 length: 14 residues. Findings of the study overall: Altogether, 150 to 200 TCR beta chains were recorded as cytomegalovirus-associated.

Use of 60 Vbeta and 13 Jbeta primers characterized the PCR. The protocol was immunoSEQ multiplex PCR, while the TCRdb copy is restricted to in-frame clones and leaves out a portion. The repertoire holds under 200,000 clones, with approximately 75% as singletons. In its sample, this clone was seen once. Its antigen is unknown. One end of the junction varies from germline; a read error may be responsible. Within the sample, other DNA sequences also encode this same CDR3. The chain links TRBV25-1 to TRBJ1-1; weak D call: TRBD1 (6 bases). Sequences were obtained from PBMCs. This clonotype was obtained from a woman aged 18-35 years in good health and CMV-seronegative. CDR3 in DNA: TGTGCCAGCTCAGAAGAGGGGGAGCGGACTGAGGCTTTCTTT. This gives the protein CASSEEGERTEAFF.